The present T cell receptor (beta chain) was sequenced within a study of Tregs in tolerant kidney transplant recipients (dated by TCRdb to about 2019). General notes on the study: The transplants used related donors with nonmyeloablative bone marrow transplantation, and mixed chimerism in the human trials was transient. The study used TCRbeta sequencing to identify donor-specific regulatory T cells before combined kidney and bone marrow transplantation, then tracked those cells after transplant.

The CDR3 numbers 16 residues from cysteine through phenylalanine. Only the CDR3 DNA is retained, 48 bases long and in frame from the first base. After removal of 4 bases from V and 7 bases from J, the junction retains 12 bases not matched to a gene. Sequences SGHTA (CDR1) and FQGNSA (CDR2) are obtained from the germline V gene. The time point tag for this specimen amounts to: blood sample drawn before combined kidney and bone marrow transplant. Thawed PBMCs were FACS-sorted into unstimulated Tregs (CD4+CD25+CD127-), CD4+ non-Tregs (CD4+CD25-), CD4 cells and CD8 cells. The patients were several recipients of combined kidney and bone marrow transplants from the ITN036ST trial, and samples were available only from these trial subjects. Healthy control blood was processed to PBMCs by Ficoll density gradient and cryopreserved, and patient PBMCs were collected before and after transplant. Concerning this clone itself: Its antigen specificity is not known. No much larger clone is present one base from it, and per-base qualities are unavailable.

Paper-wide results and their limitations: Because the PCR primers were changed over time for some patients, nucleotide-level comparison could not be performed across the samples from those patients. Because only a small number of patients were included, the study had limitations, and the results will need to be validated in larger populations as well as under other immunosuppression protocols. Donor-specific Treg expansion exceeded global Treg expansion in tolerant patients, suggesting antigen-driven rather than nonspecific expansion. The most biologically relevant and donor-specific TCRbeta repertoire appeared to be identified by expanding Tregs with activated donor B cells. Biological reproducibility was not directly assessed, although technical replication error appeared to be minimal.

For TCRbeta CDR3 sequencing, genomic DNA from the sorted cells was extracted using the QIAGEN DNeasy Blood and Tissue Kit. High-throughput TCRbeta CDR3 sequencing was carried out commercially through immunoSEQ, with PCR amplification with bias correction and internal controls included. From the authors' description of their analysis: A unique productive TCRbeta sequence was defined by the CDR3 nucleotide sequence when primers matched, and otherwise by the CDR3 amino acid sequence together with the Vbeta and Jbeta genes. As a correction for sorting error, sequences shared between sorted populations at a frequency ratio of 2:1 or less were discarded, and the remaining shared sequences were assigned to the higher population. Sequences were defined as donor-reactive when expanded at least 5-fold in CFSE-low cells versus unstimulated cells and present at a frequency of at least 0.01% in CFSE-low cells. Jensen-Shannon divergence calculated on the top 100 TCRbeta sequences ranked by frequency was used to measure repertoire divergence. When a sample had multiple sequencing runs, each run was corrected for sorting error separately and the runs were then pooled. TCRdb carries this immuneACCESS record with in-frame sequences only. Its versions omit some clonotypes, under half of them owing to an unresolved V gene in the studies checked, with the rest unexplained. The V and J calls and clone size were taken over from that table, and D and trimming were inferred from the DNA. This sample holds more than 60,000 clones; about 98% were observed only once. Together, the top ten hold around 0.58% of the sample.

This receptor was taken from a human donor who received a combined kidney and bone marrow transplant. The receptor chain draws on TRBV7-2 and TRBJ1-2; 10 bases in the middle match TRBD1. The starting material was CD4+ T cells from blood, obtained before the transplant. The nucleotide sequence reads as follows: TGTGCCAGCAGCTCAGATCTCCCGGGACAGGGGAGTGGCTACACCTTC. This gives the protein CASSSDLPGQGSGYTF.